This entry lists 21 T cell receptor beta chains sequenced from one sample in a study of chemoradiotherapy in HPV16-positive cancers. This table comes from immunoSEQ multiplex PCR, and its TCRdb copy is limited to in-frame clones, with some not included. The profile shows approximately 29,000 clones, around 84% of them singletons. The source was blood, collected from a patient who underwent chemoradiotherapy. The receptors derive from a human donor with HPV-associated anogenital cancer.

This sequence joins TRBV27 and TRBJ2-5; D could derive from TRBD1 or TRBD2 (5 bases each). The CDR3 runs to 14 residues. Trimming cost V 8 bases and J 1 base, with 14 bases left between them. Germline loops: CDR1 MNHEY, CDR2 SMNVEV (reference sequence). The CDR3 sequence is CASARDGSQETQYF. CDR3 bases: TGTGCCAGCGCCCGGGACGGTAGCCAAGAGACCCAGTACTTC.

This clone turned up a few times. The rearrangement uses TRBV6-5 and TRBJ2-2, with a possible D match to TRBD1 (5 bases). Trimming cost V 8 bases and J 0 bases, with 10 bases left between them. This CDR3 is 14 amino acids long. The V gene's germline CDR1 is MNHEY and CDR2 SVGAGI. CDR3 nucleotide sequence: TGTGCCAGCCGAGACAGTGCGAACACCGGGGAGCTGTTTTTT. Translated, it gives CASRDSANTGELFF.

The rearrangement links TRBV9 to TRBJ1-3; D not resolved. CDR1 and CDR2 (germline): SGDLS, YYNGEE. Deletions cut 4 bases from V and 0 bases from J, with 8 bases between. The CDR3 sequence is 14 residues long. CDR3 in DNA: TGTGCCAGCAGCTCACAGCTCTCTGGAAACACCATATATTTT. Protein sequence: CASSSQLSGNTIYF.

The chain carries TRBV25-1 and TRBJ1-1; D unclear. The CDR3 extends over 13 amino acids. Between the trimmed V and J ends, which lost 7 bases and 3 bases, there was a span of 12 bases. Germline V gives CDR1 MGHDK, CDR2 SYGVNS. The CDR3 loop reads CASITGGDTEAFF. CDR3 DNA sequence: TGTGCCAGCATAACGGGCGGGGACACTGAAGCTTTCTTT.

This chain links TRBV5-1 with TRBJ1-1; D is perhaps TRBD1 (5 bases). The CDR3 consists of 11 residues. The V end was cut by 5 bases, the J end by 9 bases, with 11 bases between. CDR1 SGHRS and CDR2 YFSETQ come from the germline V gene. The CDR3 reads CASSSGTQAFF. DNA for the CDR3: TGCGCCAGCAGTTCCGGGACCCAAGCTTTCTTT.

The chain joins TRBV18 to TRBJ2-3, with 7 bases identical to TRBD1. Per the germline V gene, CDR1 is KGHSH and CDR2 is LQKENI. Germline trimming cut 1 base from V and 2 bases from J; bases unmatched to any gene: 6. The CDR3 length is 16 residues. CDR3 in DNA: TGTGCCAGCTCACCACTTTCGACAGGGACCACAGATACGCAGTATTTT. Its protein is CASSPLSTGTTDTQYF.

The J gene is TRBJ2-1, the V gene TRBV9, with TRBD2 matching 8 bases. Germline V gene sequence: CDR1 SGDLS, CDR2 YYNGEE. The CDR3 is made up of 15 amino acids. The V and J ends lost 0 bases and 5 bases, in that order; junction bases with no gene match: 4. CDR3 residues: CASSVAAGGNNEQFF. Here the CDR3 DNA reads TGTGCCAGCAGCGTAGCGGCGGGGGGCAACAATGAGCAGTTCTTC.

This chain links TRBV19 with TRBJ1-2, with D possibly matching TRBD1 (6 bases). V lost 3 bases to trimming and J lost 7 bases, with 15 bases between them. Germline V CDR1 and CDR2: LNHDA, SQIVND (reference sequence). This CDR3 is 14 amino acids long. In DNA form, the CDR3 reads TGTGCCAGTAGTATCTCATCAGGGGATGGTGGCTACACCTTC. It specifies CASSISSGDGGYTF. The entire variable domain, with the rest obtained from reference TRBV19 and TRBJ1-2, is as follows: DGGITQSPKYLFRKEGQNVTLSCEQNLNHDAMYWYRQDPGQGLRLIYYSQIVNDFQKGDIAEGYSVSREKKESFPLTVTSAQKNPTAFYLCASSISSGDGGYTFGSGTRLTVV.

The gene calls are TRBV5-1 and TRBJ1-1; 7 bases align to TRBD1. The CDR3 has 16 amino acids. The V and J ends lost 5 bases and 0 bases, in that order; junction bases with no gene match: 10. Germline loops: CDR1 SGHRS, CDR2 YFSETQ. CDR3 coding DNA: TGCGCCAGCAGATCAAGCCGCAGGGGGTTGAACACTGAAGCTTTCTTT. Protein sequence: CASRSSRRGLNTEAFF. Using reference TRBV5-1 and TRBJ1-1 for the parts outside the CDR3, the full variable domain is KAGVTQTPRYLIKTRGQQVTLSCSPISGHRSVSWYQQTPGQGLQFLFEYFSETQRNKGNFPGRFSGRQFSNSRSEMNVSTLELGDSALYLCASRSSRRGLNTEAFFGQGTRLTVV.

This clone was seen once. The rearrangement joins TRBV6-4 to TRBJ1-3, with TRBD1 identical over 7 bases. CDR3 length equals 19 residues. With V trimmed by 1 base and J by 2 bases, 14 bases remained unmatched. Germline V gives CDR1 MRHNA, CDR2 SNTAGT. The CDR3 region is CASSDLVTPGGGPGNTIYF. The CDR3 DNA reads TGTGCCAGCAGTGACTTAGTGACCCCAGGGGGAGGCCCTGGAAACACCATATATTTT.

The gene calls are TRBV29-1 and TRBJ1-1, with unresolved D. The V gene lost 0 bases and the J gene lost 8 bases, with 19 bases spanning the gap. This CDR3 comprises 15 residues. Per the germline V gene, CDR1 is SQVTM and CDR2 is ANQGSEA. The CDR3: CSVEDLSRRTNEAFF. As DNA, the CDR3 is TGCAGCGTTGAAGATCTTAGCAGACGAACTAACGAAGCTTTCTTT. Full variable domain (outside the CDR3, taken from reference TRBV29-1 and TRBJ1-1): SAVISQKPSRDICQRGTSLTIQCQVDSQVTMMFWYRQQPGQSLTLIATANQGSEATYESGFVIDKFPISRPNLTFSTLTVSNMSPEDSSIYLCSVEDLSRRTNEAFFGQGTRLTVV.

V gene TRBV5-4 combines with J gene TRBJ2-5, with TRBD2 matching over 12 bases. CDR1 and CDR2 from the germline V gene are SGHNT and YYREEE (reference sequence). CDR3 length: 17 amino acids. J gave up 5 bases and V 1 base, and 9 bases lay outside the gene matches. Here the CDR3 reads CASSLRLAGGLGETQYF. In nucleotides, the CDR3 is TGTGCCAGCAGCTTGCGGCTAGCGGGGGGGCTTGGGGAGACCCAGTACTTC.

The chain combines TRBV6-1 with TRBJ2-7; D gene uncertain. Germline CDR1 and CDR2: MNHNS and SASEGT. The ends were cut back, 1 base at V and 0 bases at J, with 13 bases in the middle. This CDR3 spans 16 amino acids. CDR3 nucleotides: TGTGCCAGCAGTGAAGTTGTCGGTATCAGCTCCTACGAGCAGTACTTC. This sequence encodes CASSEVVGISSYEQYF.

The genes are TRBV27 and TRBJ2-2; D is ambiguous. V was trimmed by 0 bases and J by 2 bases, leaving 10 bases between them. The CDR3 is made up of 16 amino acids. Germline loops: CDR1 MNHEY, CDR2 SMNVEV (reference sequence). CDR3 residues: CASSLSAPVNTGELFF. DNA of the CDR3: TGTGCCAGCAGTTTATCGGCCCCGGTCAACACCGGGGAGCTGTTTTTT.

The J gene is TRBJ1-5, the V gene TRBV2; TRBD1 agrees at 7 bases. Germline V CDR1 and CDR2: SNHLY, FYNNEI. The V segment lost 3 bases and the J segment 5 bases; nucleotides outside the gene matches: 7. The CDR3 covers 15 residues. The CDR3 loop is CASSDRTGHYQPQHF. DNA of the CDR3: TGTGCCAGCAGTGACAGGACAGGCCATTATCAGCCCCAGCATTTT.

As to this clone: At one boundary the junction diverges from the germline segment, which might be a read error. The V call is TRBV7-2, the J call TRBJ1-2; D is unclear. Germline V CDR1 and CDR2: SGHTA, FQGNSA. The CDR3 is 13 residues long. This CDR3 reads CASSLDHAGGRAF. CDR3 DNA sequence: TGTGCCAGCAGCTTAGACCACGCAGGCGGGAGGGCCTTC.

V and J are TRBV7-6 and TRBJ2-2; weak D call: TRBD2 (5 bases). V was clipped by 1 base and J by 5 bases, with 5 bases between them. The CDR3 contains 13 residues. CDR1 and CDR2 (germline): SGHVS, FNYEAQ. The CDR3 coding sequence is TGTGCCAGCAGCTTAGGGGAGACCGGGGAGCTGTTTTTT. Translation: CASSLGETGELFF.

V and J are TRBV19 and TRBJ1-5, with 9 bases fitting TRBD1. V dropped 5 bases and J dropped 3; count of bases not matched to a gene: 5. The CDR3 has 15 amino acids. Germline assignment: CDR1 LNHDA and CDR2 SQIVND (reference sequence). CDR3 DNA sequence: TGTGCCAGTAGTCCCGGACAGGGGCTCAATCAGCCCCAGCATTTT. Translation gives CASSPGQGLNQPQHF.

The CDR3: CASSFRTGTDTQYF. The CDR3 nucleotides are TGCGCCAGCAGCTTTCGAACAGGGACAGATACGCAGTATTTT. The rearrangement uses TRBV5-1 and TRBJ2-3; D might be TRBD1 (6 bases). The CDR3 runs to 14 residues. Per the germline V gene, CDR1 is SGHRS and CDR2 is YFSETQ. Trimming removed 2 bases at V and 3 bases at J, with 10 bases between. The whole variable domain, remainder taken from reference TRBV5-1 and TRBJ2-3, is KAGVTQTPRYLIKTRGQQVTLSCSPISGHRSVSWYQQTPGQGLQFLFEYFSETQRNKGNFPGRFSGRQFSNSRSEMNVSTLELGDSALYLCASSFRTGTDTQYFGPGTRLTVL.

The chain carries TRBV28 and TRBJ1-1; D gene uncertain. Per the germline V gene, CDR1 is MDHEN and CDR2 is SYDVKM. V was pared by 7 bases and J by 0 bases, with 9 bases between. There are 13 residues in the CDR3. As DNA, the CDR3 is TGTGCCAGCACCCTCCGGGTGAACACTGAAGCTTTCTTT. This translates into CASTLRVNTEAFF.

This clone has only one observation. The V call is TRBV18, the J call TRBJ2-6; unclear D gene. In germline, CDR1 is KGHSH, CDR2 LQKENI. CDR3 length: 16 residues. V gave up 3 bases and J gave up 0 bases, with 9 bases separating them. CDR3: CASSPLKSSGANVLTF. Here the CDR3 DNA reads TGTGCCAGCTCACCGCTCAAGAGCTCTGGGGCCAACGTCCTGACTTTC.